The 9 T cell receptor beta chains presented below share a single source sample, sequenced in a study of blood T cell repertoires in COVID-19. Measured with immunoSEQ multiplex PCR; TCRdb has only the in-frame clones, and not every one. The data contain 150,000 to 180,000 clones, around 84% of them seen just once; the ten biggest clones take up 7.3%. Sequencing was done on a sample of PBMCs or T cells enriched from blood (not recorded which). The receptors were gathered from a man between 45 and 60 years old who had recovered from COVID-19.

The chain carries TRBV3-1 (or the pseudogene TRBV3-2) and TRBJ2-6; no reliable D call. Trimming pared 4 bases from V and 0 bases from J, leaving 16 bases between. The germline V gene encodes CDR1 LGHDT and CDR2 YNNKEL (reference sequence). This CDR3 spans 18 amino acids. The CDR3 DNA is TGTGCCAGCAGCCCCGGTTGGGCTGCTTACTCTGGGGCCAACGTCCTGACTTTC. It is translated as CASSPGWAAYSGANVLTF.

The genes are TRBV15 and TRBJ1-1; the D is unclear. The CDR3 loop spans 14 amino acids. Trimming shortened V by 6 bases and J by 0 bases, and 11 bases separated the two germline ends. Per the germline V gene, CDR1 is LNHNV and CDR2 is YYDKDF (reference sequence). CDR3 amino acids: CATRNEHLNTEAFF. The CDR3, as DNA: TGTGCCACCAGGAACGAGCATCTGAACACTGAAGCTTTCTTT.

The rearrangement links TRBV19 to TRBJ1-2, with D maybe TRBD1 (5 bases). The V end lost 3 bases, the J end lost 5 bases, and 16 bases lay between the germline ends. The CDR3 covers 15 residues. Germline values: CDR1 LNHDA, CDR2 SQIVND (reference sequence). CDR3 residues: CASSMNRLGLYGYTF. The CDR3 coding sequence is TGTGCCAGTAGTATGAATCGTCTGGGGCTTTATGGCTACACCTTC.

With respect to this clone: Its ends do not fully match the called genes, so a read error is possible. The gene calls are TRBV5-1 and TRBJ2-1; 16 bases agree with TRBD2. The CDR3 consists of 17 residues. Per the germline V gene, CDR1 is SGHRS and CDR2 is YFSETQ. Here the CDR3 reads CARSAGLAGGPSNEQFF. The CDR3 DNA reads TGCGCCCGCAGCGCGGGACTAGCGGGGGGGCCTAGTAATGAGCAGTTCTTC.

The chain links TRBV5-6 to TRBJ1-2; the match to TRBD1 covers 10 bases. Trimming removed 4 bases from V and 6 bases from J; junction bases left unmatched: 18. Germline V gives CDR1 SGHDT, CDR2 YYEEEE. The CDR3 is made up of 18 amino acids. The CDR3 reads CASSDDSLQTGGLNGYTF. The CDR3 bases are TGTGCCAGCAGCGATGACAGCCTACAGACAGGGGGCTTGAATGGCTACACCTTC.

The chain employs TRBV2 and TRBJ2-7; D is unclear. The germline CDR1 and CDR2 sequences are SNHLY and FYNNEI. This CDR3 region has 13 residues. The ends were cut back, 6 bases at V and 3 bases at J, with 12 bases in the middle. The chain's CDR3 is CASRESRIYEQYF. The CDR3 region has the DNA TGTGCCAGCAGGGAGTCTAGGATCTACGAGCAGTACTTC.

The gene calls are TRBV5-1 and TRBJ1-4, with TRBD1 matching 8 bases. The CDR3 is 17 residues long. The ends lost 0 bases at V and 3 bases at J; junction bases unmatched: 7. Germline V gene sequence: CDR1 SGHRS, CDR2 YFSETQ. The CDR3 DNA sequence: TGCGCCAGCAGCTTGGGCGGCAGGGGGCGATCTAATGAAAAACTGTTTTTT. The encoded protein is CASSLGGRGRSNEKLFF.

V and J are TRBV18 and TRBJ2-2; the match to TRBD1 covers 8 bases. J gave up 5 bases and V 3 bases, and 8 bases lay outside the gene matches. The CDR3 consists of 16 residues. Germline CDR1 is KGHSH and CDR2 is LQKENI. The chain's CDR3 is CASSPGTGPFTGELFF. The DNA for the CDR3 is TGTGCCAGCTCACCCGGGACAGGTCCCTTTACCGGGGAGCTGTTTTTT.

This rearrangement joins TRBV10-3 to TRBJ1-2; 8 nucleotides line up with TRBD1. V lost 7 bases to trimming and J lost 4 bases; unmatched junction nucleotides: 8. Germline assignment: CDR1 ENHRY and CDR2 SYGVKD. The CDR3 is 14 amino acids. The CDR3: CAINRAGGSYGYTF. CDR3 DNA sequence: TGTGCCATCAATCGCGCAGGGGGCAGCTATGGCTACACCTTC.